This TCR beta chain stems from a study of identical twins. A note on this clonotype: What it recognizes is unknown.

TCRdb recomputed calls from the 5' RACE reads with MiXCR, one row per CDR3 protein. The data show some 250,000 distinct CDR3 sequences, 6% to 7% seen once. Broader study findings: For zero-insertion analyses, partial confounding could come from invariant MAIT and iNKT cells. Within cord blood, abundant beta clonotypes carried fewer insertions, but memory repertoires showed no such trend.

CDR3 length equals 15 residues. Germline CDR1 SGHVS, CDR2 FQNEAQ. V lost 5 bases, J lost 6 bases, and 8 bases stayed unmatched. These same data were also listed under a study on T cells expressing NK-cell markers. From that study: Among the eight sequenced donors, seven tested HCMV-seropositive and one tested seronegative.

The chain employs TRBV7-8 and TRBJ2-1, with 9 bases aligning to TRBD1. This clonotype was sampled from a woman in her late teens or twenties in good health. Material for sequencing was CD8+ T cells sorted from blood. In nucleotides, the CDR3 is TGTGCCAGCAGCCGGCCGGGACAGGGAGTCAATGAGCAGTTCTTC. Amino acid sequence: CASSRPGQGVNEQFF.